This TCR beta chain was sequenced during a study of regulatory T cells in long-lasting Graves disease. Trimming took off 5 bases at V and 3 bases at J, with 11 bases between the two ends. The CDR3 sequence is 14 residues long. The germline V gene encodes CDR1 SGHNT and CDR2 YENEEA. Time point indicated: newly diagnosed GD, antithyroid drugs for less than 3 months. Scientists built the TCR library using RNA that was extracted from PBMCs. This clonotype has ten or more counts. For TCR beta, libraries came from iRepertoire HTBI primers and Arm-PCR of CDR3 regions. One entry per CDR3 protein results from TCRdb running MiXCR on the multiplex PCR reads. The sample includes about half a million distinct CDR3 sequences, about 12% of them seen just once. These sequences were also reported in another study, on T cells in Graves' hyperthyroidism and ophthalmopathy. That source reports: Most thyroid clonotypes expanded above 0.001 were also detected in blood.

The chain joins TRBV11-3 to TRBJ2-1; unclear D gene. The source is a woman in her twenties or thirties with Graves disease. Sample: peripheral blood mononuclear cells (PBMCs), taken at new diagnosis, from a patient treated with antithyroid drugs. CDR3 nucleotides: TGTGCCAGCAGCCCCCGGGCCGGCTACAATGAGCAGTTCTTC. It encodes CASSPRAGYNEQFF.